The rows below give T cell receptor beta chains drawn from one sample of a study of blood T cell repertoires in COVID-19. Repertoires were generated with immunoSEQ multiplex PCR, while TCRdb's copy carries only in-frame clones and drops some. The data show approximately 180,000 clones, approximately 90% seen once. What was sequenced was peripheral blood. These receptors originate from a man between 35 and 55 years old with active or convalescent COVID-19. CDR3s include the opening cysteine and the closing phenylalanine or tryptophan. The D gene is left open where the match is weak. A clone size is listed for some rows: how often the clone was seen (once, few, many), or a class if it is expanded.

J: TRBJ2-2
V: TRBV27
D: .
size: .
CDR3: CASSFSPGNTGELFF
DNA: TGTGCCAGCAGTTTCTCCCCGGGGAACACCGGGGAGCTGTTTTTT

J: TRBJ1-2
V: TRBV5-6
D: TRBD1
size: few
CDR3: CASSLFDRGHGYTF
DNA: TGTGCCAGCAGCTTGTTCGACAGGGGGCATGGCTACACCTTC

J: TRBJ2-1
V: TRBV7-2
D: TRBD1
size: many
CDR3: CASSAGTGDGYEQFF
DNA: TGTGCCAGCAGCGCCGGGACAGGGGACGGGTATGAGCAGTTCTTC

J: TRBJ1-1
V: TRBV30
D: TRBD1
size: .
CDR3: CAWSTGTGAFF
DNA: TGTGCCTGGAGCACCGGGACAGGGGCTTTCTTT

J: TRBJ2-1
V: TRBV5-1
D: TRBD2
size: .
CDR3: CASRLAGAVDEQFF
DNA: TGCGCCAGTCGACTAGCGGGAGCAGTGGATGAGCAGTTCTTC

J: TRBJ2-7
V: TRBV6-1
D: .
size: .
CDR3: CASSEIWTTTSYEQYF
DNA: TGTGCCAGCAGTGAAATTTGGACAACTACCTCCTACGAGCAGTACTTC

J: TRBJ1-2
V: TRBV4-1
D: .
size: .
CDR3: CASSQGTLANYGYTF
DNA: TGCGCCAGCAGCCAGGGGACACTAGCTAACTATGGCTACACCTTC

J: TRBJ1-4
V: TRBV19
D: TRBD1
size: .
CDR3: CASSVLTGRTEKLFF
DNA: TGTGCCAGTAGTGTTTTGACAGGGAGAACTGAAAAACTGTTTTTT

J: TRBJ2-5
V: TRBV24-1
D: TRBD1
size: .
CDR3: CATSDWDSQETQYF
DNA: TGTGCCACCAGTGATTGGGACAGCCAAGAGACCCAGTACTTC

J: TRBJ2-7
V: TRBV6-5
D: .
size: once
CDR3: CASSYSFRGYEQYF
DNA: TGTGCCAGCAGTTACTCGTTCAGGGGCTACGAGCAGTACTTC

J: TRBJ2-7
V: TRBV11-3
D: .
size: .
CDR3: CASSRGRRSYEQYF
DNA: TGTGCCAGCAGCCGTGGACGGAGGTCCTACGAGCAGTACTTC

J: TRBJ1-1
V: TRBV6-5
D: .
size: .
CDR3: CASSSPGENTEAFF
DNA: TGTGCCAGCAGCTCTCCCGGGGAAAACACTGAAGCTTTCTTT

J: TRBJ1-3
V: TRBV14
D: .
size: .
CDR3: CASSQAWGDLGNTIYF
DNA: TGTGCCAGCAGCCAAGCTTGGGGAGACCTTGGAAACACCATATATTTT

J: TRBJ2-3
V: TRBV6-2/TRBV6-3
D: TRBD1
size: .
CDR3: CASSLPGQSHTDTQYF
DNA: TGTGCCAGCAGCCTACCGGGACAGAGTCACACAGATACGCAGTATTTT

J: TRBJ2-3
V: TRBV11-2
D: TRBD1
size: once
CDR3: CASSLRTGSSDTQYF
DNA: TGTGCCAGCAGCTTAAGGACAGGGAGTTCAGATACGCAGTATTTT

J: TRBJ2-1
V: TRBV5-6
D: .
size: .
CDR3: CASSLLNSYNEQFF
DNA: TGTGCCAGCAGCTTACTTAACTCCTACAATGAGCAGTTCTTC

J: TRBJ1-2
V: TRBV7-9
D: .
size: .
CDR3: CASSPPWGDGGDYGYTF
DNA: TGTGCCAGCAGCCCCCCCTGGGGGGACGGAGGAGACTATGGCTACACCTTC

J: TRBJ2-1
V: TRBV12-5
D: TRBD2
size: .
CDR3: CASGLPWASGYNEQFF
DNA: TGTGCTAGTGGTTTACCCTGGGCTAGCGGGTACAATGAGCAGTTCTTC